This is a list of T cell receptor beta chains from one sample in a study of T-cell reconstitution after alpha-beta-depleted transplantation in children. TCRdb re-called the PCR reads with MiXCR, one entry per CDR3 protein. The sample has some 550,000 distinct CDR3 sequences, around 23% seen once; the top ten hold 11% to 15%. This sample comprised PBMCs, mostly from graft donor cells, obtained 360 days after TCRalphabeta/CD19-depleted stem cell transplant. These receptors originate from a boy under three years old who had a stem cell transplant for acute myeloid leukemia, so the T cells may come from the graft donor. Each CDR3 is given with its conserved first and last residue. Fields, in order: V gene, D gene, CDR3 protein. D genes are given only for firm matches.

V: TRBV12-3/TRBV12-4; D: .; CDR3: CASSPRGRTQYF
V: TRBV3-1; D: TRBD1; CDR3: CASSQNDRAPNSYNEQFF
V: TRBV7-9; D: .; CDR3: CASSLVASAFF
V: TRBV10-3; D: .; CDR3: CAISESLVQYRGEQFF
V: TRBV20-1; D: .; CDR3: CSANAGFYGYTF
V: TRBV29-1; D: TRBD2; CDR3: CSVEDPDGGVHEQFF
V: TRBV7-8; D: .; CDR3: CASSLARGQFF
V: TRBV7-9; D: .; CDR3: CASSLRWANEQFF
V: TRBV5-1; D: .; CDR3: CASSLGARGRPSLTGEQFF
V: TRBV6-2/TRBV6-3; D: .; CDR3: CASSYGRGQPQHF
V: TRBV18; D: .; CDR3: CASSPDRSDTQYF
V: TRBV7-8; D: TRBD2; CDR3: CASSIYSRWGGEQYF
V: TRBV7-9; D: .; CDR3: CASSLRSEGPNKNIQYF
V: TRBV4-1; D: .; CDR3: CASSQDSAGGADTQYF
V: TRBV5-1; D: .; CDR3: CASSSEDRNTEAFF
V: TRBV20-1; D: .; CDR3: CSAPGGGSTDTQYF
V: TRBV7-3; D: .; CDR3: CASSPVGRAPYNEQFF
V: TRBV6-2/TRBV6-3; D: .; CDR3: CASSRPPRTDTQYF
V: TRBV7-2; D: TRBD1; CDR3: CASSFDRGHQETQYF
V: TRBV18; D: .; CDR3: CASSPGDRGLFF
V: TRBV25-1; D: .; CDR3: CASSESIRSKGYTGELFF
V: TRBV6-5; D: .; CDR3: CASSYSGGRAYEQYF
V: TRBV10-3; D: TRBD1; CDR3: CAIRPGQGDNEQFF
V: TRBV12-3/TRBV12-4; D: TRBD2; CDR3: CASRNSGGDYNEQFF
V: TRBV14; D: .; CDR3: CASSQGIVNEQYF
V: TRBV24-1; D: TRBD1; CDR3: CATKAPGQGDTGELFF
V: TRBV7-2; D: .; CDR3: CATSRGGLSGANVLTF
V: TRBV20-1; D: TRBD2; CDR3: CSAREAGAYQETQYF
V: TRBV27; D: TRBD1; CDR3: CASSSRGQGTYEQYF
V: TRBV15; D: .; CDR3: CATSRDPHGQGQLAKNIQYF
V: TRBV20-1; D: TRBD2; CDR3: CSASGVAGDLGFTDTQYF
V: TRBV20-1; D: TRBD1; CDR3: CSAYRGDTQYF
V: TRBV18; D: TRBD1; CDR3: CASSPYSGTGGYEQYF
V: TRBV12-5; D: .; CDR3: CASGLTPGITDTQYF
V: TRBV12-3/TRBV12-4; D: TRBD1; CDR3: CASSQQGYEQYF
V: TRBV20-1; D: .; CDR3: CSASRDTQETQYF
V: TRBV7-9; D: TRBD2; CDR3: CASSHSGGAYEQFF
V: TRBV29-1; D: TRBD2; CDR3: CSVDGLAGYNEQYF
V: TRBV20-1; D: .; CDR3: CSASFSRGGGYSNQPQHF
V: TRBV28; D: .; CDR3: CASSFLVQGNYGYTF
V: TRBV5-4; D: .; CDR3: CASSLPPLDPTDTQYF
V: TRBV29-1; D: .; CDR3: CSVEGIGTPGETQYF
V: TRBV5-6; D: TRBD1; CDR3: CASSLPTGTNTEAFF
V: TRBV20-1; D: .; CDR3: CSAVTGQPSYNEQFF
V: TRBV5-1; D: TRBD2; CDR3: CASSLTSGPPDTQYF
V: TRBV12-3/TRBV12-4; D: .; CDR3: CASTPLEGGVSGELFF
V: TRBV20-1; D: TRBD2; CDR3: CSAETGLAGMETQYF
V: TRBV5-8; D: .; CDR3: CASALRGAGELFF
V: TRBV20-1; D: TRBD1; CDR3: CSARGTGTLAKNIQYF
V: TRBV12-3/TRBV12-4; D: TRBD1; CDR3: CASSEGTGITETQYF
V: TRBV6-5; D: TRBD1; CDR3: CASSYGQGNSPLHF
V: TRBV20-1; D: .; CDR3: CSAKTPGAGRTDTQYF
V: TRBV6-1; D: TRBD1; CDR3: CASSERTGRMAQYF